The entry below gives a single T cell receptor beta chain sequence along with its context. As yet, its antigen is unknown. PCR involved 60 Vbeta and 13 Jbeta primers. Produced via immunoSEQ multiplex PCR; TCRdb's table is partial and in-frame only. Found here are roughly 200,000 clones, about four fifths of them singletons; the top ten hold roughly 13%. The CDR3 loop spans 13 amino acids. J gave up 3 bases and V 7 bases, and 6 bases lay outside the gene matches. The germline CDR1 and CDR2 sequences are LNHDA and SQIVND (reference sequence). This sample is drawn from a study of cytomegalovirus exposure and HLA in healthy donors. Study-level points and caveats: A later analysis reportedly found fewer N-insertions in an Asian-associated ancestry cluster than the approximately 670-donor mean.

The TCR originated in a woman aged 25 to 45 in good health and CMV-seropositive. The rearrangement links TRBV19 to TRBJ2-7; 7 bases are a match to TRBD2. The sequenced sample was PBMCs. This CDR3 reads CASKGREDYEQYF. The CDR3 DNA follows: TGTGCCAGTAAAGGACGGGAGGACTACGAGCAGTACTTC.